The 14 T cell receptor beta chains listed next were all sequenced from one sample in a study of regulatory T cells in long-lasting Graves disease. The time point denotes: persistent/refractory GD, antithyroid drugs over 5 years with positive TRAb. TCR sequences were obtained from RNA taken from PBMCs. To make TCR beta libraries, researchers used iRepertoire HTBI primers and Arm-PCR of CDR3 regions. TCRdb re-called the multiplex PCR reads with MiXCR, one entry per CDR3 protein. The table includes fewer than 400,000 distinct CDR3 sequences, less than 25% detected once. Here the sequenced sample was peripheral blood mononuclear cells (PBMCs), taken when the disease was refractory, from a patient treated with antithyroid drugs. These receptors were obtained from a female donor with Graves disease.

This clonotype was counted a few times. The gene calls are TRBV7-3 and TRBJ1-2, with D unclear. CDR3 length equals 13 residues. The V end was cut by 5 bases, the J end by 5 bases, with 12 bases between. The germline V gene has CDR1 SGHTA and CDR2 FQGTGA. The chain's CDR3 is CASSQPNYYGYTF. The CDR3 DNA reads as TGTGCCAGCAGCCAACCTAATTATTATGGCTACACCTTC. The full variable domain, in which reference TRBV7-3 and TRBJ1-2 provide the parts outside the CDR3, is GAGVSQTPSNKVTEKGKYVELRCDPISGHTALYWYRQSLGQGPEFLIYFQGTGAADDSGLPNDRFFAVRPEGSVSTLKIQRTERGDSAVYLCASSQPNYYGYTFGSGTRLTVV.

CDR3 DNA sequence: TGTGCCAGTAGTACTAGCGGGAGGGCGGCCGAGCAGTACTTC. Its protein product is CASSTSGRAAEQYF. The chain is built from TRBV19 and TRBJ2-7; 12 positions agree with TRBD2. Unmatched junction bases numbered 4, after V lost 4 bases and J lost 6 bases. CDR3 length: 14 amino acids. CDR1 is LNHDA, CDR2 SQIVND, per germline (reference sequence).

This clonotype appeared a few times. The chain links TRBV20-1 to TRBJ1-5, with unresolved D. The CDR3 length is 12 residues. The germline V and J ends were trimmed by 3 bases and 4 bases, with 7 bases remaining between them. Germline V gene sequence: CDR1 DFQATT, CDR2 SNEGSKA (reference sequence). The CDR3 loop reads CSARAVNQPQHF. In DNA, the CDR3 is TGCAGTGCTAGGGCAGTTAATCAGCCCCAGCATTTT.

This clonotype was counted only a few times. The chain recombines TRBV6-5 with TRBJ1-4; D may be TRBD1 (5 bases). CDR3 size: 15 residues. V dropped 2 bases and J dropped 6 bases, with 13 bases sitting between them. CDR1 and CDR2 from the germline V gene are MNHEY and SVGAGI. DNA of the CDR3: TGTGCCAGCAGTTACGGTTGGGGGGGAGATGAAAAACTGTTTTTT. It translates to CASSYGWGGDEKLFF.

This clonotype was counted at least ten times. This chain links TRBV6-1 with TRBJ2-2, with D unresolved. Per germline, CDR1 MNHNS and CDR2 SASEGT. There are 13 residues in the CDR3. Between the trimmed V and J ends, which lost 8 bases and 2 bases, there was a span of 9 bases. This CDR3 is CASWSLNTGELFF. The CDR3 nucleotides read TGTGCCAGCTGGTCGTTAAACACCGGGGAGCTGTTTTTT.

The chain carries TRBV10-3 and TRBJ2-7; TRBD2 agrees at 12 bases. Germline lookup yields CDR1 ENHRY and CDR2 SYGVKD. The CDR3 is made up of 15 amino acids. V gave up 7 bases and J gave up 1 base; unmatched junction bases: 5. CDR3 sequence reads: CAITKGLAGSYEQYF. The CDR3 coding sequence is TGTGCCATCACCAAGGGACTAGCGGGTTCCTACGAGCAGTACTTC.

The genes are TRBV19 and TRBJ1-1, with TRBD1 as a possible D gene (6 bases). The V gene's germline CDR1 is LNHDA and CDR2 SQIVND (reference sequence). The CDR3 runs to 14 residues. The ends were cut back, 5 bases at V and 3 bases at J, with 13 bases in the middle. CDR3 loop: CASSYRDSDTEAFF. The CDR3 DNA follows: TGTGCCAGTAGTTACAGGGATAGTGACACTGAAGCTTTCTTT.

This clonotype was found many times. The chain employs TRBV7-9 and TRBJ2-4; D remains unclear. Germline V gene data show CDR1 as SEHNR and CDR2 as FQNEAQ (reference sequence). This CDR3 has 13 residues. Deletions cut 1 base from V and 5 bases from J, with 6 bases between. CDR3 sequence reads: CASSLGGENIQYF. CDR3 in DNA: TGTGCCAGCAGCTTAGGTGGGGAAAACATTCAGTACTTC.

This clonotype was seen more than once but under ten times. The V and J genes are TRBV28 and TRBJ2-3, with TRBD1 as a possible D gene (6 bases). Germline CDR1 and CDR2: MDHEN and SYDVKM. The CDR3 has 16 amino acids. With 4 bases removed from V and 0 bases from J, the gap between germline ends came to 14 bases. This CDR3 reads CASSSRTASSTDTQYF. The CDR3 DNA follows: TGTGCCAGCAGTTCCAGGACAGCCTCAAGCACAGATACGCAGTATTTT.

The chain joins TRBV20-1 to TRBJ2-7; D is perhaps TRBD1 (5 bases). The V gene's germline CDR1 is DFQATT and CDR2 SNEGSKA (reference sequence). This CDR3 spans 11 amino acids. The V end lost 6 bases, the J end lost 8 bases, and 14 bases lay between the germline ends. DNA for the CDR3: TGCAGTGCAGGGGCCCCTGGTAAGCAGTACTTC. Translation gives CSAGAPGKQYF.

The rearrangement links TRBV5-8 to TRBJ1-6; 8 nucleotides align to TRBD1. The CDR3 totals 14 residues. Germline CDR1 is SGHTS and CDR2 is YDEGEE. After removal of 4 bases from V and 10 bases from J, the junction contained 7 bases not matched to a gene. CDR3 nucleotides: TGTGCCAGCAGCGCGGACAGGGATGGATCACCCCTCCACTTT. Protein product: CASSADRDGSPLHF.

In its sample, this clonotype was seen many times. The rearrangement uses TRBV30 and TRBJ2-7; 13 positions match TRBD2. The CDR3 runs to 14 residues. V shed 7 bases, J shed 1 base, and the junction held 4 bases outside the gene matches. Germline lookup yields CDR1 GTSNPN and CDR2 SVGIG (reference sequence). CDR3 sequence reads: CASGTSGASYEQYF. Written as DNA, the CDR3 is TGTGCCTCAGGGACTAGCGGGGCGTCCTACGAGCAGTACTTC.

The rearrangement joins TRBV5-8 to TRBJ2-7; 8 bases match TRBD1. V lost 0 bases to trimming and J lost 4 bases; unmatched junction nucleotides: 3. Per germline, CDR1 SGHTS and CDR2 YDEGEE. This CDR3 has 14 residues. The CDR3 sequence: CASSLATGGYEQYF. The CDR3 region has the DNA TGTGCCAGCAGCTTGGCAACAGGGGGTTACGAGCAGTACTTC.

The table lists this clonotype with many counts. V gene TRBV6-1 combines with J gene TRBJ2-7; D remains ambiguous. V was pared by 6 bases and J by 2 bases, with 8 bases between. This CDR3 has 12 residues. CDR1 MNHNS and CDR2 SASEGT come from the germline V gene. Here the CDR3 DNA reads TGTGCCAGCAGGAGTAGTACCTACGAGCAGTACTTC. Protein sequence: CASRSSTYEQYF.